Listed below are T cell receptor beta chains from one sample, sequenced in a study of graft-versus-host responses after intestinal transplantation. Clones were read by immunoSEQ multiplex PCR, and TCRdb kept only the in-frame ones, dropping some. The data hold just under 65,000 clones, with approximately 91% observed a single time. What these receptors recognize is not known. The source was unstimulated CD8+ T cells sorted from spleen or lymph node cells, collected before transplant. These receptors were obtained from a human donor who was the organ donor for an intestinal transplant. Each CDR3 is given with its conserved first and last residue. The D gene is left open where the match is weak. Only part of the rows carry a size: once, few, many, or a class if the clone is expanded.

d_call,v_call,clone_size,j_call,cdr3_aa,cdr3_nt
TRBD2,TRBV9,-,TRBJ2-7,CASSGGLAGNPYEQYF,TGTGCCAGCAGCGGAGGTTTAGCGGGGAATCCCTACGAGCAGTACTTC
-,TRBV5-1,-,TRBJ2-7,CASSFLGSEQYF,TGCGCCAGCAGCTTCCTAGGATCCGAGCAGTACTTC
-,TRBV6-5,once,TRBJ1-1,CASSYSRGNTEAFF,TGTGCCAGCAGTTACTCCAGAGGAAACACTGAAGCTTTCTTT
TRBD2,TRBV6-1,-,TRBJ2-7,CASSEKVAGPYEQYF,TGTGCCAGCAGTGAAAAGGTAGCGGGTCCCTACGAGCAGTACTTC
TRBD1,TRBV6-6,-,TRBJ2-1,CASSPHRGDNEQFF,TGTGCCAGCAGTCCTCACAGGGGGGACAATGAGCAGTTCTTC
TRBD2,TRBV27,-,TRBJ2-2,CASTSTQLAGVPRYTGELFF,TGTGCCAGCACCTCGACACAGCTAGCGGGAGTACCTCGGTACACCGGGGAGCTGTTTTTT
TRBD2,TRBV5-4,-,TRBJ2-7,CASSPRTSGYEQYF,TGTGCCAGCAGCCCCCGGACTAGCGGCTACGAGCAGTACTTC
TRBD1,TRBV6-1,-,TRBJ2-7,CASRIGTGSYEQYF,TGTGCCAGCAGAATCGGGACAGGGTCCTACGAGCAGTACTTC
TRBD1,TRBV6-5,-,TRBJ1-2,CASSRTGGTGGYTF,TGTGCCAGCAGTCGGACAGGGGGCACGGGAGGCTACACCTTC
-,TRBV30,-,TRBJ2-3,CAWIFGTDTQYF,TGTGCCTGGATATTCGGCACAGATACGCAGTATTTT
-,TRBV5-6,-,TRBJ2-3,CASSLGPGPAFTDTQYF,TGTGCCAGCAGCTTGGGGCCAGGGCCAGCTTTCACAGATACGCAGTATTTT
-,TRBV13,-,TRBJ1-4,CASSFGQKLFF,TGTGCCAGCAGCTTCGGACAGAAACTGTTTTTT
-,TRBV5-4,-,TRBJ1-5,CASSWGPDNQPQHF,TGTGCCAGCAGCTGGGGCCCCGACAATCAGCCCCAGCATTTT
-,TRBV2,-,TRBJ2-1,CASREDRGNEQFF,TGTGCCAGCAGAGAGGACAGAGGGAATGAGCAGTTCTTC
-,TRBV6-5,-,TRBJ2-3,CASAEEETDTQYF,TGTGCCAGCGCAGAGGAGGAGACAGATACGCAGTATTTT
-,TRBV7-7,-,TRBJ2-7,CASSLAEGSAYEQYF,TGTGCTAGCAGCTTAGCGGAGGGATCAGCCTACGAGCAGTACTTC
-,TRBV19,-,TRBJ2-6,CASSTSSGSGANVLTF,TGTGCCAGTAGTACCTCTTCAGGGTCTGGGGCCAACGTCCTGACTTTC
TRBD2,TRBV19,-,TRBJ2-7,CASSFGTSGLYEQYF,TGTGCCAGTAGTTTCGGGACTAGCGGGCTCTACGAGCAGTACTTC
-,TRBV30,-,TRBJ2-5,CAWSAPYYQETQYF,TGTGCCTGGAGCGCCCCCTATTACCAAGAGACCCAGTACTTC
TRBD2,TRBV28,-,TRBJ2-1,CASSLETSGTGFHGYNEQFF,TGTGCCAGCAGTTTAGAGACTAGCGGGACCGGGTTTCATGGATACAATGAGCAGTTCTTC
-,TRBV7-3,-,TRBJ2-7,CASSQEVSPEQYF,TGTGCCAGCAGCCAGGAGGTCTCACCCGAGCAGTACTTC
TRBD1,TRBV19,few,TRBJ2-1,CASSAGQGYEQFF,TGTGCCAGTAGTGCGGGACAGGGCTATGAGCAGTTCTTC
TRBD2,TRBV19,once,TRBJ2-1,CASSISARGLAGVNEQFF,TGTGCCAGTAGTATTTCGGCTCGGGGGCTAGCGGGAGTCAATGAGCAGTTCTTC
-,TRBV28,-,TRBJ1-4,CASRPARWGLQEKLFF,TGTGCCAGCAGACCTGCCCGTTGGGGGCTGCAAGAAAAACTGTTTTTT
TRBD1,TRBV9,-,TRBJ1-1,CASSVGQGVTEAFF,TGTGCCAGCAGCGTGGGACAGGGAGTCACTGAAGCTTTCTTT
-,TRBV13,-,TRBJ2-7,CASSFRAAYEQYF,TGTGCCAGCAGCTTCCGTGCAGCGTACGAGCAGTACTTC
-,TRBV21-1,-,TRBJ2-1,CASSKAGGRGNEQFF,TGTGCCAGCAGCAAAGCGGGGGGGCGGGGGAATGAGCAGTTCTTC
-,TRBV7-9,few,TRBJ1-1,CAGAYGMNTEAFF,TGTGCCGGAGCCTACGGAATGAACACTGAAGCTTTCTTT
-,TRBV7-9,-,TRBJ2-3,CASSPGTLTDTQYF,TGTGCCAGCAGCCCCGGGACTCTCACAGATACGCAGTATTTT
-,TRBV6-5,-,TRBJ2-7,CASSHLTASYEQYF,TGTGCCAGCAGTCACCTGACAGCGTCCTACGAGCAGTACTTC
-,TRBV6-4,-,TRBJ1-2,CASAQGDGYGYTF,TGTGCCAGCGCACAGGGTGATGGCTATGGCTACACCTTC
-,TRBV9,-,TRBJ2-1,CASSTSGDEQFF,TGTGCCAGCAGCACTAGTGGAGATGAGCAGTTCTTC
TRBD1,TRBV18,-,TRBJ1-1,CASSRLDRAITEAFF,TGTGCCAGCTCACGGCTGGACAGGGCGATTACTGAAGCTTTCTTT
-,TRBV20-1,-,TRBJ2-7,CSAPSEREQYF,TGCAGTGCCCCTTCCGAGCGCGAGCAGTACTTC
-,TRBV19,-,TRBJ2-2,CTSSIAMGPGELFF,TGTACCAGTAGTATCGCCATGGGGCCCGGGGAGCTGTTTTTT
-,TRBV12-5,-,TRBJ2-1,CASGGGTHNEQFF,TGTGCTAGTGGCGGGGGGACACACAATGAGCAGTTCTTC
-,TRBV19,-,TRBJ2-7,CASGDRHYEQYF,TGTGCCAGTGGCGACAGACATTACGAGCAGTACTTC
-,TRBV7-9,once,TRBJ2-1,CASSSTVNEQFF,TGTGCCAGCAGTTCAACGGTGAATGAGCAGTTCTTC
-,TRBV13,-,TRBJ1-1,CASSLNRNTEAFF,TGTGCCAGCAGCTTAAACAGGAACACTGAAGCTTTCTTT